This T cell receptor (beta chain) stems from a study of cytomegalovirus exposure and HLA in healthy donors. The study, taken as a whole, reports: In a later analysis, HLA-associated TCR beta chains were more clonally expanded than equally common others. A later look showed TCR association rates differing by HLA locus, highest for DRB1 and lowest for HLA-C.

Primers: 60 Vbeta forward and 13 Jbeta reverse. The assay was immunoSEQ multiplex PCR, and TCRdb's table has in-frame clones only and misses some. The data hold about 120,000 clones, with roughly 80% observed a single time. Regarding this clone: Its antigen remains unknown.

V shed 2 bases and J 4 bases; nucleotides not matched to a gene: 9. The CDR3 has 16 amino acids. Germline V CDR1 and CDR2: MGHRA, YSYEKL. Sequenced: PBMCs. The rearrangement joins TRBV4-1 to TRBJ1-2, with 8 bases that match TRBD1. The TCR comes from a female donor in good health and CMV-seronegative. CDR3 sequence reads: CASSQPGQEYLYGYTF. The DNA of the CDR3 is TGCGCCAGCAGCCAACCGGGACAGGAATATCTCTATGGCTACACCTTC.